This TCR beta chain came from a study of cytomegalovirus exposure and HLA in healthy donors. Notes on the study in general: In a later analysis, across HLA loci, associated TCR counts were highest for DRB1, lowest for HLA-C.

Use of 60 Vbeta and 13 Jbeta primers characterized the PCR. This table comes from immunoSEQ multiplex PCR, and its TCRdb copy is limited to in-frame clones, with some not included. This sample has around 100,000 clones, with roughly 70% found just once. Points on this clone: The antigen is not known.

The material sequenced was PBMCs. The clonotype comes from a man aged 35-49 years in good health and CMV-seropositive.

CDR3: CATAPSGLFEQFF. DNA of the CDR3: TGTGCCACCGCTCCCTCGGGATTGTTTGAGCAGTTCTTC. This chain joins TRBV10-3 and TRBJ2-1; TRBD2 is a possible D gene (5 bases). This CDR3 has 13 residues. Germline assignment: CDR1 ENHRY and CDR2 SYGVKD. V lost 10 bases to trimming and J lost 9 bases, with 19 bases between them.